Below, 20 T cell receptor beta chains from the same sample are listed, as sequenced in a study of blood T cells in healthy people across ages. For the second PCR, which ran for about 7 to 11 cycles, a sample-barcoded 5' primer and a J-beta primer mix were used. TCRdb called the 5' RACE reads again in MiXCR, with one record for every CDR3 protein. Of hundreds of thousands of distinct CDR3 sequences in the sample, around 45% are singletons; the top ten hold roughly a third. Material for sequencing was blood. These TCRs come from a woman aged 55-70 years in good health.

The chain recombines TRBV5-5 with TRBJ2-7; D might be TRBD2 (7 bases). CDR1 is SGHKS and CDR2 is YYEKEE in the germline V gene (reference sequence). Trimming pared 3 bases from V and 3 bases from J, leaving 13 bases between. The CDR3 loop spans 14 amino acids. CDR3 nucleotides: TGTGCCAGCAGCTGGGGGGGGCGAGTCTACGAGCAGTACTTC. It yields the protein CASSWGGRVYEQYF. The entire variable domain, with the rest obtained from reference TRBV5-5 and TRBJ2-7, is as follows: DAGVTQSPTHLIKTRGQQVTLRCSPISGHKSVSWYQQVLGQGPQFIFQYYEKEERGRGNFPDRFSARQFPNYSSELNVNALLLGDSALYLCASSWGGRVYEQYFGPGTRLTVT.

This clonotype was seen once. V gene TRBV27 combines with J gene TRBJ1-5; D is uncertain. The CDR3 consists of 12 residues. CDR1 and CDR2 from the germline V gene are MNHEY and SMNVEV (reference sequence). Deletions cut 3 bases from V and 7 bases from J, with 7 bases between. The CDR3 reads CASSFLGQPQHF. For the CDR3, the DNA is TGTGCCAGCAGTTTTTTGGGACAGCCCCAGCATTTT.

The rearrangement links TRBV10-3 to TRBJ1-2; 8 nucleotides match TRBD1. CDR1 is ENHRY and CDR2 is SYGVKD in the germline V gene. The CDR3 loop spans 14 amino acids. With 6 bases clipped from V and 4 bases from J, the junction kept 7 bases outside the gene matches. In DNA, the CDR3 is TGTGCCATCAGAGATGGACAGGGAGGCTATGGCTACACCTTC. This sequence encodes CAIRDGQGGYGYTF.

The rearrangement links TRBV7-9 to TRBJ1-1; possible D gene TRBD1, 6 bases. The CDR3 loop spans 15 amino acids. The germline V gene encodes CDR1 SEHNR and CDR2 FQNEAQ (reference sequence). Trimming left V 8 bases short and J 5 bases short, with 21 bases between. The CDR3 protein is CASGLVGGAETEAFF. The CDR3 DNA sequence: TGTGCCAGCGGCCTCGTAGGGGGGGCGGAGACTGAAGCTTTCTTT.

V usage is TRBV28 and J usage is TRBJ1-2; D possibly corresponds to TRBD1 (5 bases). Germline V lookup: CDR1 MDHEN, CDR2 SYDVKM. CDR3 length: 12 residues. The germline V and J ends were trimmed by 7 bases and 8 bases, with 14 bases remaining between them. CDR3 DNA sequence: TGTGCCAGCAACCAGGGTTCGGGGGGCTACACCTTC. This gives the protein CASNQGSGGYTF.

This rearrangement joins TRBV4-2 to TRBJ1-1; TRBD1 might be the D (6 bases). The V end lost 0 bases, the J end lost 6 bases, and 14 bases lay between the germline ends. CDR3 size: 15 residues. Germline values: CDR1 LGHNA, CDR2 YNFKEQ. CDR3 in DNA: TGTGCCAGCAGCCAAGATCCCCAAGGGGGGGCTGAAGCTTTCTTT. Protein: CASSQDPQGGAEAFF.

The chain is built from TRBV20-1 and TRBJ2-3; 7 nucleotides agree with TRBD2. The CDR3 length is 12 residues. Unmatched junction bases numbered 8, after V lost 6 bases and J lost 8 bases. Germline CDR1 and CDR2: DFQATT and SNEGSKA (reference sequence). CDR3 region: CSAGPSGGTQYF. For the CDR3, the DNA is TGCAGTGCAGGTCCTAGCGGCGGTACGCAGTATTTT.

The chain couples TRBV29-1 to TRBJ2-7; D unclear. There are 12 residues in the CDR3. Looked up from germline, CDR1 is SQVTM and CDR2 is ANQGSEA. V lost 3 bases to trimming and J lost 5 bases, with 11 bases between them. The CDR3, as DNA: TGCAGCGTTGAGTTAGCTGGCGACGAGCAGTACTTC. This gives the protein CSVELAGDEQYF.

The J gene is TRBJ2-7, the V gene TRBV10-3; the match to TRBD1 covers 7 bases. The V gene end was trimmed by 1 base and the J gene end by 0 bases; junction bases not matched to a gene: 0. The CDR3 is 14 residues long. Germline loops: CDR1 ENHRY, CDR2 SYGVKD. Written as DNA, the CDR3 is TGTGCCATCAGTGAGTACAGGGGCTCCTACGAGCAGTACTTC. Amino acids: CAISEYRGSYEQYF.

This chain joins TRBV6-1 and TRBJ2-5, with no clear D. Per the germline V gene, CDR1 is MNHNS and CDR2 is SASEGT. The V and J ends lost 6 bases and 5 bases respectively, with 13 bases between them. The CDR3 is 13 amino acids. The CDR3 spells CASSGSLGETQYF. The CDR3, as DNA: TGTGCCAGCAGCGGTTCTCTGGGGGAGACCCAGTACTTC.

The V gene is TRBV4-3, the J gene TRBJ1-2; D is possibly TRBD1 (6 bases). Germline V gives CDR1 LGHNA, CDR2 YSLEER. The V end was cut by 2 bases, the J end by 8 bases, with 9 bases between. The CDR3 runs to 12 residues. The CDR3 region has the DNA TGCGCCAGCAGCCAATTAGGGACAGGCTACACCTTC. Translating gives CASSQLGTGYTF.

This clonotype appeared a few times. J is TRBJ2-1 and V is TRBV6-2 or TRBV6-3; D ambiguous. V was trimmed by 6 bases and J by 5 bases, leaving 8 bases between them. The CDR3 covers 12 residues. Germline V gene lookup returns CDR1 MNHEY and CDR2 SVGEGT. The CDR3 DNA reads as TGTGCCAGCAGGGCGCCGAACAATGAGCAGTTCTTC. This sequence encodes CASRAPNNEQFF.

This clonotype has more than one count but fewer than ten. The V and J genes are TRBV7-2 and TRBJ2-5, with TRBD2 matching over 11 bases. The DNA matches TRBJ2-7 better at its end, which makes the J call doubtful. This CDR3 spans 16 amino acids. Germline assignment: CDR1 SGHTA and CDR2 FQGNSA. The CDR3 DNA sequence: TGTGCCAGCAGCTTAATAGCGGGAGGGGCCGAGGGCGAGCAGTACTTC. Translated: CASSLIAGGAEGEQYF.

The J gene is TRBJ1-1, the V gene TRBV7-3; D uncertain. This CDR3 spans 14 amino acids. Looked up from germline, CDR1 is SGHTA and CDR2 is FQGTGA. V lost 2 bases and J 2 bases, leaving 9 bases between the germline ends. CDR3 sequence: CASSLYQDNTEAFF. Here the CDR3 DNA reads TGTGCCAGCAGCTTATACCAGGACAACACTGAAGCTTTCTTT. The full variable domain, its missing parts supplied by reference TRBV7-3 and TRBJ1-1, is GAGVSQTPSNKVTEKGKYVELRCDPISGHTALYWYRQSLGQGPEFLIYFQGTGAADDSGLPNDRFFAVRPEGSVSTLKIQRTERGDSAVYLCASSLYQDNTEAFFGQGTRLTVV.

This clonotype was observed a few times. The chain has TRBV30 and TRBJ2-3; the match to TRBD2 covers 7 bases. The germline CDR1 and CDR2 sequences are GTSNPN and SVGIG (reference sequence). This CDR3 contains 14 residues. Losses at the gene ends were 0 bases for V and 4 bases for J; bases not matched to a gene: 4. This CDR3 is CAWSVGGGADTQYF. The DNA for the CDR3 is TGTGCCTGGAGTGTTGGGGGGGGTGCAGATACGCAGTATTTT. Full variable domain (rest looked up from reference TRBV30 and TRBJ2-3): SQTIHQWPATLVQPVGSPLSLECTVEGTSNPNLYWYRQAAGRGLQLLFYSVGIGQISSEVPQNLSASRPQDRQFILSSKKLLLSDSGFYLCAWSVGGGADTQYFGPGTRLTVL.

There are a few counts of this clonotype. The rearrangement links TRBV25-1 to TRBJ1-2; D is possibly TRBD1 (6 bases). Between the trimmed V and J ends, which lost 3 bases and 4 bases, there was a span of 9 bases. This CDR3 contains 13 residues. In germline, CDR1 is MGHDK, CDR2 SYGVNS. The chain's CDR3 is CASSEQGPYGYTF. DNA for the CDR3: TGTGCCAGCAGTGAGCAGGGGCCCTATGGCTACACCTTC.

In its sample, this clonotype was seen once. The rearrangement joins TRBV7-3 to TRBJ2-5; 11 nucleotides line up with TRBD2. This CDR3 contains 16 residues. CDR1 and CDR2 (germline): SGHTA, FQGTGA. The V segment lost 5 bases and the J segment 11 bases; nucleotides outside the gene matches: 16. The CDR3 protein is CASSDPGLAANNEQYF. CDR3 DNA: TGTGCCAGCAGCGACCCGGGACTAGCGGCTAACAATGAGCAGTACTTC.

The J gene is TRBJ2-3, the V gene TRBV7-2; D is unresolved. CDR1 is SGHTA, CDR2 FQGNSA, per germline. Trimming removed 3 bases at V and 3 bases at J, with 10 bases between. The CDR3 loop spans 14 amino acids. The DNA of the CDR3 is TGTGCCAGCAGCTTGGTGGGGAAAACAGATACGCAGTATTTT. Translating it yields CASSLVGKTDTQYF.

This clonotype occurred a few times. The rearrangement links TRBV29-1 to TRBJ2-3; a possible D gene is TRBD2 (6 bases). Between the trimmed V and J ends, which lost 8 bases and 0 bases, there was a span of 12 bases. Germline V gives CDR1 SQVTM, CDR2 ANQGSEA. The CDR3 has 13 residues. In DNA, the CDR3 is TGCAGCTTCGGGGGACCTAGCACAGATACGCAGTATTTT. As protein: CSFGGPSTDTQYF.

CDR3: CASSLIGGTTDTQYF. The CDR3 nucleotides read TGTGCCAGCAGCTTAATTGGGGGTACCACAGATACGCAGTATTTT. The V gene is TRBV7-8, the J gene TRBJ2-3; TRBD1 or TRBD2 may be the D gene (5 bases each). Trimming shortened V by 2 bases and J by 2 bases, and 11 bases separated the two germline ends. CDR3 size: 15 residues. The germline V gene encodes CDR1 SGHVS and CDR2 FQNEAQ.